What follows describes a single T cell receptor beta chain. Participants were aged about 18 to 90 years, lived in around 22 US areas, and enrolled virtually. Donors of Cohort 3 who recovered were those that had two negative PCRs, clearance, or symptom resolution. Trimming took off 0 bases at V and 4 bases at J, with 7 bases between the two ends. The CDR3 consists of 13 residues. Per germline, CDR1 SGHNT and CDR2 YYREEE (reference sequence). The record originates from a study of blood T cell repertoires in COVID-19. Study-level information: The United States, Italy and Spain supplied acute and convalescent COVID-19 samples. The cDNA or gDNA used as material had been derived from T cells, B-cell-depleted T cells, or PBMCs.

Measured with immunoSEQ multiplex PCR; TCRdb has only the in-frame clones, and not every one. The sample includes some 270,000 clones, approximately 88% of them seen just once. The sequenced sample was PBMCs or T cells enriched from blood (not recorded which). This clonotype was obtained from a woman between 35 and 50 years old who had recovered from COVID-19. The chain employs TRBV5-4 and TRBJ1-2; D unclear. CDR3 sequence reads: CASSLGSSYGYTF. CDR3 bases: TGTGCCAGCAGCTTGGGCTCTAGCTATGGCTACACCTTC. The full variable domain, with the rest looked up from reference TRBV5-4 and TRBJ1-2, is ETGVTQSPTHLIKTRGQQVTLRCSSQSGHNTVSWYQQALGQGPQFIFQYYREEENGRGNFPPRFSGLQFPNYSSELNVNALELDDSALYLCASSLGSSYGYTFGSGTRLTVV.